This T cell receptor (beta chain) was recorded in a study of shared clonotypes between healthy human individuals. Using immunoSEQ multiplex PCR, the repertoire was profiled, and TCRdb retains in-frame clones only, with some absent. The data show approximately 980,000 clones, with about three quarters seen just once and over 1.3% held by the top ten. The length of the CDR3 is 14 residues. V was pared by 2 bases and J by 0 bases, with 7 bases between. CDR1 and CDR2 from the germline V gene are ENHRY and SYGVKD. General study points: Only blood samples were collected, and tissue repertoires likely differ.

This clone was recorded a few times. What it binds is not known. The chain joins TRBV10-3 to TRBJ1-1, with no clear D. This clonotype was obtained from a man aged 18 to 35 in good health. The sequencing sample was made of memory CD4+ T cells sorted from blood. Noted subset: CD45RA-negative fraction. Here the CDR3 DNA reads TGTGCCATCAGTGAGAGGTTAGTGAACACTGAAGCTTTCTTT. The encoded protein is CAISERLVNTEAFF.